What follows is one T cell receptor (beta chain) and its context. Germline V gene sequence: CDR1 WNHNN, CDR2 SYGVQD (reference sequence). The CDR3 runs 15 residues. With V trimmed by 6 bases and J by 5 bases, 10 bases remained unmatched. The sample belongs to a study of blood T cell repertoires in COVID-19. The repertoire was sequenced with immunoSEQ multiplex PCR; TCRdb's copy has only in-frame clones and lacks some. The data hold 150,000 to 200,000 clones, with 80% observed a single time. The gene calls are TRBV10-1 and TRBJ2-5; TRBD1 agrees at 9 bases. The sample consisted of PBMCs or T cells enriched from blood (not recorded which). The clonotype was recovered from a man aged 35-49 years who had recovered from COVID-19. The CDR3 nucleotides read TGCGCCAGCAGCGAAGGACAGGGGAGTTGGGAGACCCAGTACTTC. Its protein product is CASSEGQGSWETQYF.